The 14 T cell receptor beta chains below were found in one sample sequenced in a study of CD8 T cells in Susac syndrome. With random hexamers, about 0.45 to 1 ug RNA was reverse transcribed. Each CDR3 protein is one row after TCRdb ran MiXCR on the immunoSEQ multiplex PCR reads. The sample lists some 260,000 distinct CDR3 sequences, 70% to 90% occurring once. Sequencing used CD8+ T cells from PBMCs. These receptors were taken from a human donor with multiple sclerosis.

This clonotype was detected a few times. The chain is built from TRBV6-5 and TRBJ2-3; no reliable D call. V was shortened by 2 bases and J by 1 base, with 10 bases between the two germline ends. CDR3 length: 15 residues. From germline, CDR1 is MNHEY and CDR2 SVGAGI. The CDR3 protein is CASSYPEKGTDTQYF. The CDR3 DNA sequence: TGTGCCAGCAGTTACCCGGAGAAGGGCACAGATACGCAGTATTTT.

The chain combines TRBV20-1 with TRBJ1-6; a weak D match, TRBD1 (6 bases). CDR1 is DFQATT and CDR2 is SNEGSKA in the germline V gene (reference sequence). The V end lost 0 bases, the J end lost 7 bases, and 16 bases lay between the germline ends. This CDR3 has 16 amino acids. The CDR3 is CSARELGGSRNSPLHF. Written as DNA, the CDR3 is TGCAGTGCTAGAGAATTAGGGGGGAGCAGGAATTCACCCCTCCACTTT.

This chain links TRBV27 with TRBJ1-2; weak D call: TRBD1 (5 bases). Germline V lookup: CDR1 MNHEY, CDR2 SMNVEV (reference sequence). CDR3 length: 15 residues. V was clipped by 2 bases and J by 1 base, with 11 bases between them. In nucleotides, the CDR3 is TGTGCCAGCAGTTTAGCCGGGACTGTTAACTATGGCTACACCTTC. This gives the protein CASSLAGTVNYGYTF.

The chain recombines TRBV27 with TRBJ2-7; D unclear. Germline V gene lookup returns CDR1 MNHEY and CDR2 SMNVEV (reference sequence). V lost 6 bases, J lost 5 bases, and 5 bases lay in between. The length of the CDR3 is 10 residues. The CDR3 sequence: CASRANEQYF. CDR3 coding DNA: TGTGCCAGCAGGGCCAACGAGCAGTACTTC.

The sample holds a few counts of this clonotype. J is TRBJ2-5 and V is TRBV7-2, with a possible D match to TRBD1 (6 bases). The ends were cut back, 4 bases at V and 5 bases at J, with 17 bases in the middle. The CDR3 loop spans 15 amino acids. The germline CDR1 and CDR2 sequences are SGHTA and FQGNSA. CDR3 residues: CASSYTGLVVETQYF. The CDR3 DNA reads TGTGCCAGCAGCTACACAGGGCTAGTGGTGGAGACCCAGTACTTC.

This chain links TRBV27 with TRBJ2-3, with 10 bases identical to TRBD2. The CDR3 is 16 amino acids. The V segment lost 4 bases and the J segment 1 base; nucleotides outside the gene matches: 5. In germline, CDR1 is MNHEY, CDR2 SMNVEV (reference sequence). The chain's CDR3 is CASSSQREGGTDTQYF. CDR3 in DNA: TGTGCCAGCAGTTCCCAGCGGGAGGGCGGCACAGATACGCAGTATTTT.

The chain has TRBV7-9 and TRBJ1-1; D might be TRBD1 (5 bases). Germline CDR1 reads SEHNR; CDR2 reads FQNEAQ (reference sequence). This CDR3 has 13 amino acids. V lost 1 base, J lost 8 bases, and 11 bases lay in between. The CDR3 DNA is TGTGCCAGCAGCTTAGTGGGGCGGGAAGAAGCTTTCTTT. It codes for CASSLVGREEAFF.

This CDR3 is CSVESYRVPAAGNTIYF. CDR3 nucleotide sequence: TGCAGCGTTGAGTCCTACAGGGTGCCGGCTGCTGGAAACACCATATATTTT. This chain uses TRBV29-1 with TRBJ1-3; a possible D gene is TRBD1 (6 bases). V was clipped by 3 bases and J by 2 bases, with 20 bases between them. This CDR3 spans 17 amino acids. Germline CDR1 is SQVTM and CDR2 is ANQGSEA.

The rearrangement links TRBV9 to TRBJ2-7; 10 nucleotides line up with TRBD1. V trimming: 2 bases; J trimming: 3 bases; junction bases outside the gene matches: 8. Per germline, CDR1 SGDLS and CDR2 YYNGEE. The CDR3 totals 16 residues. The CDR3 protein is CASSVGRDRGVYEQYF. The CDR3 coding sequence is TGTGCCAGCAGCGTCGGACGGGACAGGGGTGTCTACGAGCAGTACTTC.

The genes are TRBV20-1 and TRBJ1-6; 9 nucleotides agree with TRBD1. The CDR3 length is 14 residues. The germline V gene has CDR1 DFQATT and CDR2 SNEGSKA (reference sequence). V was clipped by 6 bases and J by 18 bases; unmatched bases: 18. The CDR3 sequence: CSARESGTGLFTHF. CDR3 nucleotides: TGCAGTGCCCGCGAATCCGGGACAGGGCTATTCACCCACTTT.

The CDR3 protein is CASSPSIALAGPYEQYF. CDR3 in DNA: TGTGCCAGCAGCCCCTCCATCGCACTAGCGGGACCCTACGAGCAGTACTTC. This chain connects TRBV7-9 to TRBJ2-7; 10 nucleotides align to TRBD2. The CDR3 loop spans 17 amino acids. Per the germline V gene, CDR1 is SEHNR and CDR2 is FQNEAQ (reference sequence). V dropped 5 bases and J dropped 2; count of bases not matched to a gene: 12.

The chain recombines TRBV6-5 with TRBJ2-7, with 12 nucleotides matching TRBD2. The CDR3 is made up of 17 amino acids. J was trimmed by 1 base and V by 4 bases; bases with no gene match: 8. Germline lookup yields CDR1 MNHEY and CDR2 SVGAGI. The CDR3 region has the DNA TGTGCCAGCAGTTCGGGACTAGCGGGCGAATGGTCCTACGAGCAGTACTTC. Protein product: CASSSGLAGEWSYEQYF.

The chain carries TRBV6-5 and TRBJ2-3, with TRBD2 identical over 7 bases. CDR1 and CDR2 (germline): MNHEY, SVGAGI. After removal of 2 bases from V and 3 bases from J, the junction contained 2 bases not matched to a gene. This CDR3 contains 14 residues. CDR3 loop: CASSYAGVTDTQYF. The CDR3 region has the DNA TGTGCCAGCAGTTACGCGGGGGTAACAGATACGCAGTATTTT.

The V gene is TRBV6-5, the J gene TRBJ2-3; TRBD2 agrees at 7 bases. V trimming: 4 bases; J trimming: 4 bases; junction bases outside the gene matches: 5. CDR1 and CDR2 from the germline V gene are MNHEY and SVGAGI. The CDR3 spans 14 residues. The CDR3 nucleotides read TGTGCCAGCAGTTTGGTAGCGGGCTCAGATACGCAGTATTTT. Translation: CASSLVAGSDTQYF.